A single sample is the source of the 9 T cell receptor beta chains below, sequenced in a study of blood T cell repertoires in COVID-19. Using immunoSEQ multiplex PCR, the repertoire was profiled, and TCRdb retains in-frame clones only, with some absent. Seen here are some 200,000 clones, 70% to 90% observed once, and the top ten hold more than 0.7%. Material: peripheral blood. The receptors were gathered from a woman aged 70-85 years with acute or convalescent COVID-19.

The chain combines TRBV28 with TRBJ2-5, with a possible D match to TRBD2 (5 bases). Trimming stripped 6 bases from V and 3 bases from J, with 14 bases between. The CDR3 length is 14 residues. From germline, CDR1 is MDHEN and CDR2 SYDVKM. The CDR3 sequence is CASSQRFTEETQYF. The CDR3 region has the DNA TGTGCCAGCAGCCAGCGGTTCACTGAAGAGACCCAGTACTTC.

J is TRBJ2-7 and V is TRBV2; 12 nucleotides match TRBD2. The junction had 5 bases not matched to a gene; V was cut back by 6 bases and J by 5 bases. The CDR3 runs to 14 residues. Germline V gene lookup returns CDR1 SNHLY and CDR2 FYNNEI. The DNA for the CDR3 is TGTGCCAGCAGGCTATCTAGCGGGAGGGACGAGCAGTACTTC. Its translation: CASRLSSGRDEQYF.

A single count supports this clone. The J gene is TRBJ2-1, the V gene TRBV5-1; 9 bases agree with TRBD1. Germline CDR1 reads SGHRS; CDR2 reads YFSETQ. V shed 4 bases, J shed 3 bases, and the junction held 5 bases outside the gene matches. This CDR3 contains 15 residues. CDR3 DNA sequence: TGCGCCAGCAGCCGGGACAGGGCGGACTACAATGAGCAGTTCTTC. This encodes CASSRDRADYNEQFF.

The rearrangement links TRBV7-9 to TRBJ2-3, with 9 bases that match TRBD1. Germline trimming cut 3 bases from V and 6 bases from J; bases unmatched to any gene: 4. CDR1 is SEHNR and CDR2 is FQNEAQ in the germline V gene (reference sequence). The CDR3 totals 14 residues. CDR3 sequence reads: CASSFGQGKDTQYF. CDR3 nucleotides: TGTGCCAGCAGCTTCGGACAGGGGAAGGATACGCAGTATTTT.

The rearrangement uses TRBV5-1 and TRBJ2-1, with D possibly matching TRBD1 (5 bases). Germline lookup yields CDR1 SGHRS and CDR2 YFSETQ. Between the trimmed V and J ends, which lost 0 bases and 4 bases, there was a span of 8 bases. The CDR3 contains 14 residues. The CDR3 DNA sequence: TGCGCCAGCAGCTTGGGCCAGGGATACAATGAGCAGTTCTTC. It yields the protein CASSLGQGYNEQFF.

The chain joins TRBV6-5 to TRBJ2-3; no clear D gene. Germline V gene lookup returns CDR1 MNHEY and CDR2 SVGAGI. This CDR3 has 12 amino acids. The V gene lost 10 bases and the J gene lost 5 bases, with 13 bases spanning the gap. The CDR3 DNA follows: TGTGCCACCCGATTAGCTGGAGATACGCAGTATTTT. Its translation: CATRLAGDTQYF.

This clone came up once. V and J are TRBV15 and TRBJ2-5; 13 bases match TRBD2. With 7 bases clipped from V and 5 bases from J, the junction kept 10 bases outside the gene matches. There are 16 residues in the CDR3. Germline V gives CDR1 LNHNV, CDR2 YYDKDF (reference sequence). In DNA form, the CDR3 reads TGTGCCACCACCGGATGGACTAGCGGGAGCTATGAGACCCAGTACTTC. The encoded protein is CATTGWTSGSYETQYF.

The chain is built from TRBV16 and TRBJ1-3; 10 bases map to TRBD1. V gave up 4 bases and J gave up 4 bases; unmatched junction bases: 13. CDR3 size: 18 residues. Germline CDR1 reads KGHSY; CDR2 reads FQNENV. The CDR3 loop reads CASSPLDGGTGAGNTIYF. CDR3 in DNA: TGTGCCAGCAGCCCTCTAGACGGCGGGACAGGGGCCGGAAACACCATATATTTT.

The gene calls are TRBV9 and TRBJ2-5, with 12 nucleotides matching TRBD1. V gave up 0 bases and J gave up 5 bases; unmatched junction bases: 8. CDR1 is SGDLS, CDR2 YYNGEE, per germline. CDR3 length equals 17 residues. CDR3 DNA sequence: TGTGCCAGCAGCGTAGGGGGACAGGGGGCCGTAGGGGAGACCCAGTACTTC. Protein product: CASSVGGQGAVGETQYF.